The subject of this entry is one TCR beta chain. Its antigen is not known. The CDR3 has 14 amino acids. V lost 6 bases and J lost 2; bases outside the gene matches: 3. Germline V gene lookup returns CDR1 MDHEN and CDR2 SYDVKM. Assay used: immunoSEQ multiplex PCR; TCRdb lists only in-frame clones, some missing. The table shows 150,000 to 250,000 clones, with roughly 81% occurring only once. The entry originates in a study of cytomegalovirus exposure and HLA in healthy donors. General study findings and limits: Generally TCR sequences proved uncommon, though certain public TCRs appeared in numerous donors.

The V call is TRBV28, the J call TRBJ1-2, with 10 nucleotides matching TRBD1. Source material: PBMCs. The TCR comes from a young woman in good health and CMV-seronegative. Here the CDR3 reads CASSSDRGNYGYTF. CDR3 DNA: TGTGCCAGCAGCTCGGACAGGGGGAACTATGGCTACACCTTC.